One and the same sample provided the 25 T cell receptor beta chains below, sequenced in a study of CD8+ T cells in alopecia areata. Reverse transcription of extracted RNA yielded cDNA, which provided the sequencing template. Generated by immunoSEQ multiplex PCR, the TCRdb table keeps only in-frame clones and is missing some. The profile shows some 82,000 clones, roughly 51% of them singletons. Sequences were obtained from NKG2D-high CD8+ T cells sorted from blood. The receptors were gathered from a human donor with alopecia areata.

This clone was seen once. The V call is TRBV4-1, the J call TRBJ2-7; D gene ambiguous. Germline CDR1 reads MGHRA; CDR2 reads YSYEKL. The CDR3 contains 11 residues. Trimming shortened V by 0 bases and J by 3 bases, and 0 bases separated the two germline ends. CDR3 protein: CASSQDYEQYF. CDR3 sequence (DNA): TGCGCCAGCAGCCAAGACTACGAGCAGTACTTC.

The V and J genes are TRBV27 and TRBJ2-5; 7 bases map to TRBD1. CDR1 is MNHEY, CDR2 SMNVEV, per germline (reference sequence). This CDR3 has 14 amino acids. The ends lost 3 bases at V and 2 bases at J; junction bases unmatched: 3. The CDR3 reads CASSFSGQQETQYF. As DNA, the CDR3 is TGTGCCAGCAGTTTCTCGGGACAGCAAGAGACCCAGTACTTC.

This clone appeared a few times. This chain's CDR3 is CSVTLGPYEQYF. The CDR3 bases are TGCAGCGTCACATTGGGGCCCTACGAGCAGTACTTC. The rearrangement joins TRBV29-1 to TRBJ2-5; a weak D match, TRBD1 (5 bases). The end of the DNA fits TRBJ2-7 better, so the J call may be wrong. CDR1 SQVTM and CDR2 ANQGSEA come from the germline V gene. CDR3 length equals 12 residues.

There are a few counts of this clone. V is TRBV29-1 and J is TRBJ2-1; 7 bases align to TRBD1. Germline V gene lookup returns CDR1 SQVTM and CDR2 ANQGSEA. The CDR3 contains 12 residues. Trimming removed 8 bases from V and 5 bases from J; junction bases left unmatched: 6. CDR3 in DNA: TGCAGCATAAGGACAGGAGACAATGAGCAGTTCTTC. It is translated as CSIRTGDNEQFF.

This clone was seen a few times. J is TRBJ1-3 and V is TRBV18; D is undetermined. The CDR3 has 17 residues. Trimming removed 3 bases from V and 7 bases from J, with 22 bases in between. Germline V gene data show CDR1 as KGHSH and CDR2 as LQKENI. The CDR3 loop is CASSPQAHGALENTIYF. DNA for the CDR3: TGTGCCAGCTCACCTCAAGCCCACGGTGCTTTAGAGAACACCATATATTTT.

In its sample, this clone was seen a few times. V gene TRBV28 combines with J gene TRBJ2-1, with TRBD2 matching over 8 bases. V trimming: 5 bases; J trimming: 5 bases; junction bases outside the gene matches: 5. Germline V gene sequence: CDR1 MDHEN, CDR2 SYDVKM. The CDR3 is 14 amino acids. CDR3: CASSKAGENNEQFF. The CDR3 region has the DNA TGTGCCAGCAGTAAAGCGGGAGAAAACAATGAGCAGTTCTTC.

The rearrangement links TRBV27 to TRBJ2-3; no firm D call. The CDR3 is made up of 11 amino acids. CDR1 and CDR2 (germline): MNHEY, SMNVEV (reference sequence). The V end was cut by 5 bases, the J end by 5 bases, with 5 bases between. The CDR3: CASSNGDTQYF. The DNA for the CDR3 is TGTGCCAGCAGTAACGGAGATACGCAGTATTTT.

The gene calls are TRBV30 and TRBJ1-1, with D possibly being TRBD1 (6 bases). There are 17 residues in the CDR3. Germline CDR1 is GTSNPN and CDR2 is SVGIG (reference sequence). Trimming shortened V by 4 bases and J by 0 bases, and 21 bases separated the two germline ends. The CDR3 protein is CAWIRQPGHLLNTEAFF. The CDR3 DNA reads as TGTGCCTGGATTAGACAACCGGGACACCTGTTGAACACTGAAGCTTTCTTT.

This clone appeared a few times. The V gene is TRBV29-1, the J gene TRBJ2-7; D is possibly TRBD2 (5 bases). V lost 5 bases and J 5 bases, leaving 13 bases between the germline ends. The CDR3 spans 12 residues. Germline CDR1 is SQVTM and CDR2 is ANQGSEA. CDR3 sequence (DNA): TGCAGCGTTTGGGCCGGAGGCAACGAGCAGTACTTC. Translated: CSVWAGGNEQYF.

The chain couples TRBV27 to TRBJ2-7; D gene uncertain. The V end lost 6 bases, the J end lost 3 bases, and 6 bases lay between the germline ends. The V gene's germline CDR1 is MNHEY and CDR2 SMNVEV (reference sequence). This CDR3 region has 11 residues. The CDR3 DNA sequence: TGTGCCAGCAGATCTAACTACGAGCAGTACTTC. Its protein is CASRSNYEQYF.

This clone has just one count. V is TRBV7-6 and J is TRBJ2-1; maybe TRBD2 (5 bases). V shed 0 bases and J shed 8 bases, with 23 bases lying between them. This CDR3 is built from 18 residues. Germline V lookup: CDR1 SGHVS, CDR2 FNYEAQ. CDR3 sequence: CASSLAFSGLFSQDEQFF. The DNA of the CDR3 is TGTGCCAGCAGCTTAGCATTCAGCGGACTCTTCTCCCAGGATGAGCAGTTCTTC.

The chain uses TRBV28 and TRBJ2-7; D ambiguous. With 5 bases removed from V and 0 bases from J, the gap between germline ends came to 11 bases. CDR1 and CDR2 (germline): MDHEN, SYDVKM. The length of the CDR3 is 14 residues. The CDR3 reads CASSRGRSSYEQYF. In DNA form, the CDR3 reads TGTGCCAGCAGTAGAGGCAGAAGCTCCTACGAGCAGTACTTC.

This clone was seen a handful of times. The V gene is TRBV27, the J gene TRBJ2-7, with D possibly being TRBD2 (5 bases). CDR1 MNHEY and CDR2 SMNVEV come from the germline V gene (reference sequence). The CDR3 extends over 12 amino acids. In DNA, the CDR3 is TGTGCTACTAGACGCGGTTACTACGAGCAGTACTTC. This sequence encodes CATRRGYYEQYF.

The rearrangement joins TRBV5-1 to TRBJ2-1; TRBD2 might be the D (5 bases). Deletions cut 7 bases from V and 8 bases from J, with 22 bases between. The CDR3 contains 15 residues. Germline CDR1 reads SGHRS; CDR2 reads YFSETQ. The CDR3 coding sequence is TGCGCCAGCTTAGCTGGACTGGAGACCCCCCATGAGCAGTTCTTC. It translates to CASLAGLETPHEQFF.

The CDR3 bases are TGTGCCAGCAGTTTGCGGGCCAATCCTTCCTACGAGCAGTACTTC. Protein sequence: CASSLRANPSYEQYF. The V gene is TRBV27, the J gene TRBJ2-7; weak D call: TRBD2 (5 bases). The CDR3 consists of 15 residues. Trimming stripped 3 bases from V and 1 base from J, with 13 bases between. Germline values: CDR1 MNHEY, CDR2 SMNVEV (reference sequence).

This clone was detected only once. The chain is built from TRBV15 and TRBJ1-4; D not resolved. The CDR3 length is 14 residues. V gave up 4 bases and J gave up 7 bases, with 13 bases separating them. Per the germline V gene, CDR1 is LNHNV and CDR2 is YYDKDF (reference sequence). The CDR3 nucleotides read TGTGCCACCAGCACAGCTTTCCCCACTGAAAAACTGTTTTTT. It specifies CATSTAFPTEKLFF. Full variable domain (rest looked up from reference TRBV15 and TRBJ1-4): DAMVIQNPRYQVTQFGKPVTLSCSQTLNHNVMYWYQQKSSQAPKLLFHYYDKDFNNEADTPDNFQSRRPNTSFCFLDIRSPGLGDTAMYLCATSTAFPTEKLFFGSGTQLSVL.

J is TRBJ2-3 and V is TRBV5-1; 7 positions match TRBD2. The CDR3 consists of 14 residues. The trim removed 0 bases at V and 3 bases at J, leaving 1 base unmatched. Germline values: CDR1 SGHRS, CDR2 YFSETQ. The CDR3 nucleotides read TGCGCCAGCAGCTTGGCTAGCGGTACAGATACGCAGTATTTT. Encoded protein: CASSLASGTDTQYF. Together with reference TRBV5-1 and TRBJ2-3, the CDR3 gives the full variable domain: KAGVTQTPRYLIKTRGQQVTLSCSPISGHRSVSWYQQTPGQGLQFLFEYFSETQRNKGNFPGRFSGRQFSNSRSEMNVSTLELGDSALYLCASSLASGTDTQYFGPGTRLTVL.

The V and J genes are TRBV5-6 and TRBJ1-6; D call uncertain. Trimming removed 0 bases at V and 9 bases at J, with 4 bases between. The CDR3 length is 12 residues. Germline V CDR1 and CDR2: SGHDT, YYEEEE. CDR3 in amino acids: CASSLARSPLHF. The CDR3 coding sequence is TGTGCCAGCAGCTTGGCCCGTTCACCCCTCCACTTT.

The chain has TRBV2 and TRBJ2-7, with a possible D match to TRBD1 (6 bases). CDR3 length: 15 residues. Trimming took off 3 bases at V and 3 bases at J, with 15 bases between the two ends. CDR1 and CDR2 from the germline V gene are SNHLY and FYNNEI. CDR3 protein: CASSEGWTEDYEQYF. The CDR3 region has the DNA TGTGCCAGCAGTGAGGGGTGGACAGAAGACTACGAGCAGTACTTC.

V is TRBV4-1 and J is TRBJ2-7; 12 positions agree with TRBD2. This CDR3 has 14 residues. V lost 2 bases, J lost 5 bases, and 1 base stayed unmatched. The germline gives CDR1 MGHRA, CDR2 YSYEKL. The CDR3 DNA reads TGCGCCAGCAGCCAACTAGCGGGGGGGCACGAGCAGTACTTC. Protein sequence: CASSQLAGGHEQYF.

This clone was seen a few times. This sequence joins TRBV7-2 and TRBJ2-2; D is possibly TRBD1 or TRBD2 (5 bases each). This CDR3 spans 17 amino acids. The ends were cut back, 6 bases at V and 1 base at J, with 18 bases in the middle. In germline, CDR1 is SGHTA, CDR2 FQGNSA. The CDR3 is CASSHPTGRMNTGELFF. The CDR3 nucleotides read TGTGCCAGCAGTCATCCCACGGGACGGATGAACACCGGGGAGCTGTTTTTT.

The genes are TRBV28 and TRBJ2-2; 14 bases align to TRBD2. The CDR3 contains 19 residues. CDR1 is MDHEN, CDR2 SYDVKM, per germline. The trim removed 5 bases at V and 3 bases at J, leaving 11 bases unmatched. CDR3 nucleotides: TGTGCCAGCAGTCCGCGACTAGCGGGAGGGTCCTGGTACACCGGGGAGCTGTTTTTT. Residues: CASSPRLAGGSWYTGELFF. The variable domain in full, completed from reference TRBV28 and TRBJ2-2, reads DVKVTQSSRYLVKRTGEKVFLECVQDMDHENMFWYRQDPGLGLRLIYFSYDVKMKEKGDIPEGYSVSREKKERFSLILESASTNQTSMYLCASSPRLAGGSWYTGELFFGEGSRLTVL.

The chain carries TRBV27 and TRBJ1-3, with D unresolved. CDR3 length: 13 amino acids. From germline, CDR1 is MNHEY and CDR2 SMNVEV (reference sequence). V was clipped by 0 bases and J by 2 bases, with 2 bases between them. CDR3 protein: CASSLSPGNTIYF. The CDR3 DNA reads TGTGCCAGCAGTTTATCTCCTGGAAACACCATATATTTT.

V and J are TRBV7-9 and TRBJ2-7, with 10 positions matching TRBD2. In germline, CDR1 is SEHNR, CDR2 FQNEAQ (reference sequence). The CDR3 consists of 15 residues. The V segment lost 5 bases and the J segment 0 bases; nucleotides outside the gene matches: 4. The CDR3 DNA is TGTGCCAGCAGCAACCCTAGCGGGAGCTCCTACGAGCAGTACTTC. This encodes CASSNPSGSSYEQYF.

The chain is built from TRBV28 and TRBJ2-7; 8 bases are shared with TRBD1. Per germline, CDR1 MDHEN and CDR2 SYDVKM. V gave up 5 bases and J gave up 3 bases; unmatched junction bases: 9. The CDR3 totals 15 residues. This chain's CDR3 is CASSTPGTGHYEQYF. In DNA form, the CDR3 reads TGTGCCAGCAGTACTCCCGGGACAGGACACTACGAGCAGTACTTC.